This T cell receptor beta chain derives from a study of beta chain features in type 1 diabetes. As concerns this clone: Its antigen is undetermined.

The authors reverse transcribed all of the isolated RNA, so sequencing captured expressed TCRB transcripts. The method was immunoSEQ multiplex PCR; TCRdb's version includes in-frame clones alone and lacks a portion of them. The data show about half a million clones, with approximately 10% seen just once and over 0.035% held by the top ten. Study-wide results and limits: TCRB repertoires of naive, central memory and Treg cells appeared more similar among patients than among healthy donors.

From germline, CDR1 is LNHDA and CDR2 SQIVND (reference sequence). The ends lost 1 base at V and 12 bases at J; junction bases unmatched: 1. The CDR3 runs 11 residues. The chain is built from TRBV19 and TRBJ2-5, with TRBD1 matching over 8 bases. Source material: naive CD4+ T cells from blood. This receptor was identified in a woman in her late teens or twenties in good health. The CDR3 region has the DNA TGTGCCAGTAGTATAGCGGACAGGGAGTACTTC. Translation: CASSIADREYF.